This paragraph reports one T cell receptor (beta chain). The antigen is unknown. This sample was included in a study of T cell responses to AZD1222 COVID-19 vaccine. Study findings and constraints: In the spike-specific TCR repertoire, nearly half reportedly target unmutated variant regions. Spike-specific TCR repertoires showed rising breadth and depth after two AZD1222 doses.

V trimming: 5 bases; J trimming: 5 bases; junction bases outside the gene matches: 3. Germline assignment: CDR1 SGHKS and CDR2 YYEKEE (reference sequence). CDR3 size: 14 residues. Sequenced by immunoSEQ multiplex PCR; TCRdb stores in-frame clones only, minus some. The sample lists some 98,000 clones, almost 90% occurring once. The source of this sequence is an adult who received the AZD1222 COVID-19 vaccine. The starting material was peripheral blood, obtained 28 days after the second AZD1222 dose. V and J are TRBV5-5 and TRBJ2-2; 10 nucleotides line up with TRBD1. The DNA for the CDR3 is TGTGCCAGCAGACAGGGACAGGGGACCGGGGAGCTGTTTTTT. Translation gives CASRQGQGTGELFF.